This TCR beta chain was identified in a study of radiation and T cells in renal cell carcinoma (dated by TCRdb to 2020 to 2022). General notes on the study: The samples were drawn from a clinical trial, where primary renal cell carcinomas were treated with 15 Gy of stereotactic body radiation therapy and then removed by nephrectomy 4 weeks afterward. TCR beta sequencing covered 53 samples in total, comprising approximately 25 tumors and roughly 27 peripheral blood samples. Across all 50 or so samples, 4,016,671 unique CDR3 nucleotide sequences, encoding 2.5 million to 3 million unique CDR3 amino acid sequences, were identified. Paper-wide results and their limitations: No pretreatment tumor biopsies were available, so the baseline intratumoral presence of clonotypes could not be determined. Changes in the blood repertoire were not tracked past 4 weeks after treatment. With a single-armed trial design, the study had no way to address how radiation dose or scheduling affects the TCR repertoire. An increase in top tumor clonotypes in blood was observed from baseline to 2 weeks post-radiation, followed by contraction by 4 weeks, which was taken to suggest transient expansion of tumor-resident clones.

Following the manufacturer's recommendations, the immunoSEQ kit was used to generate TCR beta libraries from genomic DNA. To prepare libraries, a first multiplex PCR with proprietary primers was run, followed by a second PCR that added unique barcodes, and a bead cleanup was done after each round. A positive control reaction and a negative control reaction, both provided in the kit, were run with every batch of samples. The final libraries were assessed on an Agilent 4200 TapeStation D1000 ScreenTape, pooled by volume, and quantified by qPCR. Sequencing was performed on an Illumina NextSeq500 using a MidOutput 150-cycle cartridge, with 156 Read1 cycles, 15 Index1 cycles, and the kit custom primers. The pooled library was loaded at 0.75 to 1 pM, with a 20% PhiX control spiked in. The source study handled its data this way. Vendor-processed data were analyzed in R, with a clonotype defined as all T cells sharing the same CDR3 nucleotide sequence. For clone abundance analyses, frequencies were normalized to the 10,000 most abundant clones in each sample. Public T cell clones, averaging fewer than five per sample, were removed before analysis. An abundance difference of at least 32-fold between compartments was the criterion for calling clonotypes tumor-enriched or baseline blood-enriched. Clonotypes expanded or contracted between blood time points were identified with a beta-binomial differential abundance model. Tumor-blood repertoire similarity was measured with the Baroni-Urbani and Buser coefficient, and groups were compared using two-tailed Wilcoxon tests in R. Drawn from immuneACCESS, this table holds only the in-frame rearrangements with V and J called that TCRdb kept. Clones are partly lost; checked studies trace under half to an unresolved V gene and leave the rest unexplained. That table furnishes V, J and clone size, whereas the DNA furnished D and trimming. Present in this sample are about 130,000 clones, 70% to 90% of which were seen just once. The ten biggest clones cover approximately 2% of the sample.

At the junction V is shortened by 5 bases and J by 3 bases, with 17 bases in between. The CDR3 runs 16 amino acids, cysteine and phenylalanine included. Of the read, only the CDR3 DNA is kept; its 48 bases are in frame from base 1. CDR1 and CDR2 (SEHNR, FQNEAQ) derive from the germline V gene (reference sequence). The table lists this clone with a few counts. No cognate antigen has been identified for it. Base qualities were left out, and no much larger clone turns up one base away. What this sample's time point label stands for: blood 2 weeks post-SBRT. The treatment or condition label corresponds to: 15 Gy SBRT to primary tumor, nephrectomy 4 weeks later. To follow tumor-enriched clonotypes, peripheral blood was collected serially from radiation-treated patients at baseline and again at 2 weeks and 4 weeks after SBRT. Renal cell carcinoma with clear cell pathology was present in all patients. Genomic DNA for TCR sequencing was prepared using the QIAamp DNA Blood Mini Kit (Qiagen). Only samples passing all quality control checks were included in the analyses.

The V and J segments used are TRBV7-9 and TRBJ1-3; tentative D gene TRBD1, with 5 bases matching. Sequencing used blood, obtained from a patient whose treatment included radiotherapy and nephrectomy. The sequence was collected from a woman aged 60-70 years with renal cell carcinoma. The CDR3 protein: CASSPQRQLNGNTIYF. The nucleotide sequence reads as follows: TGTGCCAGCAGCCCTCAGAGACAGCTGAATGGAAACACCATATATTTT.